The rows below give T cell receptor beta chains drawn from one sample of a study of blood T cell repertoires in COVID-19. TCRdb keeps only in-frame clones here, not all; method: immunoSEQ multiplex PCR. The sample contains 250,000 to 400,000 clones, over 75% of which appear only once. Sequenced: peripheral blood. Every receptor here comes from a man over 45 with active or convalescent COVID-19. Each CDR3 is given without its conserved first and last residue. Each record gives: V gene, J gene, CDR3 protein.

>TRBV7-2|TRBJ2-5
ASSSSTAGGTQETQY
>TRBV7-8|TRBJ2-7
AVSQRGPYEQY
>TRBV28|TRBJ2-7
ASSLSQTSGGSYEQY
>TRBV2|TRBJ1-2
ASSEEGRTNYGYT
>TRBV7-8|TRBJ1-6
ASSLASNSPLH
>TRBV15|TRBJ2-7
ATSRGSGTGGHEQY
>TRBV2|TRBJ2-5
ASSESMPQGGYETQY
>TRBV7-9|TRBJ2-1
ASSPYGEGTGGF
>TRBV25-1|TRBJ1-5
ASSDRDNQPQH
>TRBV10-3|TRBJ2-5
AISDSTNDQETQY
>TRBV5-1|TRBJ2-5
ASSLAGTSEETQY
>TRBV29-1|TRBJ2-3
SVLGGGAGGPDTQY
>TRBV29-1|TRBJ2-7
SVKEGGQGVGEQY
>TRBV19|TRBJ1-2
ASSTRQAINYGYT
>TRBV30|TRBJ1-6
AWSFRDTYNSPLH